The next 18 T cell receptor beta chains were all read from a single sample in a study of T cell repertoires in cytomegalovirus infection. Each CDR3 protein is one row after TCRdb ran MiXCR on the reads. Found here are roughly 310,000 distinct CDR3 sequences, roughly 15% of them singletons; the top ten hold around 11%. The specimen was PBMCs. These receptors were taken from a human donor in good health (CMV status not recorded). Some clones in this sample may be carry-over from other donors' samples.

This clonotype was picked up a small number of times. The CDR3 is CASSYWETQYF. CDR3 nucleotides: TGTGCCAGCAGTTACTGGGAGACCCAGTACTTC. The rearrangement joins TRBV6-2 or TRBV6-3 to TRBJ2-5; D remains unclear. The V gene lost 1 base and the J gene lost 5 bases, with 2 bases spanning the gap. This CDR3 has 11 residues. The germline V gene encodes CDR1 MNHEY and CDR2 SVGEGT.

About this clonotype itself: A much larger clonotype is one base distant, so this may be a read error. The rearrangement joins TRBV11-1 to TRBJ2-2; TRBD1 is a possible D gene (6 bases). This CDR3 is 18 amino acids long. Germline-derived CDR1 and CDR2 are SGHAT and FQDESV (reference sequence). The CDR3, as DNA: TGTGCCAACAGCTTAGGGAAGCCCGAAGGGGGAACCACCGGGGAGCTGTTTTTT. This encodes CANSLGKPEGGTTGELFF.

This clonotype occurred a few times. CDR3 region: CASSRTGGFYEQYF. The CDR3 coding sequence is TGCGCCAGCAGCCGGACAGGGGGATTTTACGAGCAGTACTTC. V gene TRBV4-3 combines with J gene TRBJ2-7; 10 nucleotides align to TRBD1. J lost 4 bases, V lost 4 bases, and 4 bases had no gene match. CDR1 LGHNA and CDR2 YSLEER come from the germline V gene. The CDR3 covers 14 residues.

This rearrangement joins TRBV25-1 to TRBJ2-3; 9 bases are shared with TRBD1. Trimming cost V 6 bases and J 7 bases; bases outside gene matches: 8. The CDR3 consists of 14 residues. Germline CDR1 is MGHDK and CDR2 is SYGVNS. CDR3 DNA sequence: TGTGCCAGCAGGGACGACAGGGGGGCGAATACGCAGTATTTT. Residues: CASRDDRGANTQYF.

There are a few counts of this clonotype. J is TRBJ1-2 and V is TRBV12-3 or TRBV12-4; 9 nucleotides align to TRBD1. V was clipped by 5 bases and J by 8 bases; unmatched bases: 9. The CDR3 covers 14 residues. This CDR3 is CASSRTGVVGGYTF. The CDR3 DNA follows: TGTGCCAGCAGTCGGACAGGGGTGGTCGGGGGCTACACCTTC.

The V and J genes are TRBV19 and TRBJ2-1; D perhaps matches TRBD2 (6 bases). Deletions cut 5 bases from V and 3 bases from J, with 11 bases between. Germline V gives CDR1 LNHDA, CDR2 SQIVND (reference sequence). CDR3 length equals 14 residues. The chain's CDR3 is CASSLMTSYNEQFF. The CDR3, as DNA: TGTGCCAGTAGTCTGATGACTAGCTACAATGAGCAGTTCTTC.

In its sample, this clonotype was seen many times. The chain is built from TRBV7-8 and TRBJ1-6; TRBD1 agrees at 9 bases. The CDR3 spans 17 residues. In germline, CDR1 is SGHVS, CDR2 FQNEAQ. V trimming: 4 bases; J trimming: 14 bases; junction bases outside the gene matches: 18. DNA for the CDR3: TGTGCCAGCAGCTCCGCATCATCCGGGACAGGGATTAGGGCCCTCCACTTT. This codes for CASSSASSGTGIRALHF.

This clonotype was seen many times. The chain carries TRBV7-9 and TRBJ2-5; possibly TRBD2 for D (5 bases). V lost 1 base and J lost 5, with 11 bases in between. Germline lookup yields CDR1 SEHNR and CDR2 FQNEAQ (reference sequence). The CDR3 is made up of 14 amino acids. CDR3 protein: CASSLDVGGETQYF. The DNA for the CDR3 is TGTGCCAGCAGCTTAGACGTCGGCGGGGAGACCCAGTACTTC.

Only a few counts were recorded for this clonotype. The rearrangement uses TRBV20-1 and TRBJ1-4; maybe TRBD1 (6 bases). From germline, CDR1 is DFQATT and CDR2 SNEGSKA (reference sequence). The CDR3 spans 14 residues. Trimming pared 0 bases from V and 7 bases from J, leaving 12 bases between. As DNA, the CDR3 is TGCAGTGCTAGAGACAGGCAGGGGTTTGAAAAACTGTTTTTT. Protein product: CSARDRQGFEKLFF.

The chain has TRBV28 and TRBJ1-1, with D possibly being TRBD1 (5 bases). The V end was cut by 3 bases, the J end by 4 bases, with 12 bases between. This CDR3 is 14 amino acids long. Per the germline V gene, CDR1 is MDHEN and CDR2 is SYDVKM. In nucleotides, the CDR3 is TGTGCCAGCAGTTTGGGGCGCAGTAGCACTGAAGCTTTCTTT. It is translated as CASSLGRSSTEAFF.

This chain joins TRBV10-3 and TRBJ1-5, with D tentatively TRBD1 (5 bases). CDR1 is ENHRY and CDR2 is SYGVKD in the germline V gene. Trimming stripped 4 bases from V and 5 bases from J, with 9 bases between. This CDR3 region has 13 residues. CDR3: CAISADRDQPQHF. In nucleotides, the CDR3 is TGTGCCATCAGTGCCGACAGAGATCAGCCCCAGCATTTT.

To note about this clonotype: The germline gene is not matched at one end of the junction; a read error may be the cause. J is TRBJ2-3 and V is TRBV4-1; no definite D call. Germline V CDR1 and CDR2: MGHRA, YSYEKL. The CDR3 length is 13 residues. CDR3 DNA sequence: TGCGCCAGCAGCGAAGGCCCCACAGTTACGCAGTATTTT. It translates to CASSEGPTVTQYF.

The sample holds many counts of this clonotype. The V call is TRBV20-1, the J call TRBJ1-5; D gene uncertain. In germline, CDR1 is DFQATT, CDR2 SNEGSKA (reference sequence). V was shortened by 4 bases and J by 3 bases, with 7 bases between the two germline ends. This CDR3 spans 12 amino acids. The CDR3 region is CSANPDNQPQHF. Here the CDR3 DNA reads TGCAGTGCTAACCCCGACAATCAGCCCCAGCATTTT.

This clonotype has ten or more counts. In DNA form, the CDR3 reads TGCAGTGCTATAACAGGGAGGAACGTGGAGACCCAGTACTTC. Protein sequence: CSAITGRNVETQYF. The chain is built from TRBV20-1 and TRBJ2-5; D might be TRBD1 or TRBD2, each matching 6 bases. Germline-derived CDR1 and CDR2 are DFQATT and SNEGSKA (reference sequence). Trimming pared 4 bases from V and 5 bases from J, leaving 17 bases between. CDR3 length: 14 amino acids.

This clonotype was seen more than once but under ten times. V gene TRBV2 combines with J gene TRBJ2-7; 8 bases match TRBD1. The V gene's germline CDR1 is SNHLY and CDR2 FYNNEI. The V gene end was trimmed by 7 bases and the J gene end by 2 bases; junction bases not matched to a gene: 10. The CDR3 spans 15 residues. CDR3 nucleotides: TGTGCCAGCAAGCAGGACAGGGCTCGAACCTACGAGCAGTACTTC. This codes for CASKQDRARTYEQYF.

This clonotype has a count of ten or more. This chain joins TRBV19 and TRBJ2-7; D possibly uses TRBD1 or TRBD2 (6 bases each). The CDR3 is made up of 16 amino acids. Germline V gene data show CDR1 as LNHDA and CDR2 as SQIVND (reference sequence). V was shortened by 4 bases and J by 3 bases, with 19 bases between the two germline ends. The CDR3 spells CASSRRGGTNNYEQYF. DNA of the CDR3: TGTGCCAGTAGTAGGCGAGGAGGGACAAATAACTACGAGCAGTACTTC.

The V and J genes are TRBV6-5 and TRBJ2-1; 7 bases line up with TRBD1. V lost 6 bases and J lost 4; bases outside the gene matches: 9. The CDR3 spans 15 residues. Germline V gene lookup returns CDR1 MNHEY and CDR2 SVGAGI. The CDR3 loop reads CASSPDRDPYNEQFF. DNA for the CDR3: TGTGCCAGCAGCCCCGACAGGGATCCTTACAATGAGCAGTTCTTC.

This clonotype has more than one count but fewer than ten. The chain has TRBV4-1 and TRBJ2-1; D call uncertain. The CDR3 contains 13 residues. V lost 0 bases and J lost 4, with 4 bases in between. Per germline, CDR1 MGHRA and CDR2 YSYEKL. The CDR3 bases are TGCGCCAGCAGCCAAGACAAGTACAATGAGCAGTTCTTC. It codes for CASSQDKYNEQFF.